The rows below give T cell receptor beta chains drawn from one sample of a study of cytomegalovirus exposure and HLA in healthy donors. The repertoire was sequenced with immunoSEQ multiplex PCR; TCRdb's copy has only in-frame clones and lacks some. Counted here are roughly 130,000 clones, 60% to 75% occurring once; the ten biggest clones make up 5.5% to 7.5%. The sample comprised PBMCs. The receptors shown here come from a woman in her fifties or sixties in good health and CMV-seropositive. Each CDR3 is given with its conserved first and last residue. A D gene is named only where the DNA matches it firmly.

V gene: TRBV2; J gene: TRBJ1-1; D gene: -; CDR3 protein: CASSEDLNTEAFF
V gene: TRBV11-3; J gene: TRBJ2-5; D gene: -; CDR3 protein: CASSLDLGGRHQETQYF
V gene: TRBV6-1; J gene: TRBJ1-4; D gene: -; CDR3 protein: CASKLGHEAEKLFF
V gene: TRBV11-1; J gene: TRBJ1-1; D gene: TRBD1; CDR3 protein: CASSTDRVQPEAFF
V gene: TRBV7-2; J gene: TRBJ2-7; D gene: -; CDR3 protein: CASSVSGSGLYEQYF
V gene: TRBV11-2; J gene: TRBJ2-3; D gene: -; CDR3 protein: CASSSSDFTQYF
V gene: TRBV13; J gene: TRBJ2-1; D gene: -; CDR3 protein: CASSPGPGGEQFF
V gene: TRBV18; J gene: TRBJ1-5; D gene: -; CDR3 protein: CASSPDSAGRPQHF
V gene: TRBV14; J gene: TRBJ2-7; D gene: TRBD1; CDR3 protein: CASSLTAGTGNEQYF
V gene: TRBV18; J gene: TRBJ2-7; D gene: TRBD1; CDR3 protein: CASSGTRGLYEQYF
V gene: TRBV5-1; J gene: TRBJ1-1; D gene: -; CDR3 protein: CASSRGGGAEAFF
V gene: TRBV10-3; J gene: TRBJ2-3; D gene: -; CDR3 protein: CATMGRGSTDTQYF
V gene: TRBV11-2; J gene: TRBJ2-7; D gene: TRBD2; CDR3 protein: CASSSNWERGYEQYF
V gene: TRBV4-1; J gene: TRBJ2-3; D gene: TRBD2; CDR3 protein: CASSPGGGFGDTQYF
V gene: TRBV25-1; J gene: TRBJ2-7; D gene: -; CDR3 protein: CASSEAREQYF
V gene: TRBV14; J gene: TRBJ2-3; D gene: TRBD2; CDR3 protein: CASSQKLAGVGRDTQYF
V gene: TRBV5-4; J gene: TRBJ2-5; D gene: -; CDR3 protein: CASSLVSGLSFQETQYF
V gene: TRBV14; J gene: TRBJ2-7; D gene: -; CDR3 protein: CASSRGLPSILYEQYF
V gene: TRBV10-3; J gene: TRBJ1-6; D gene: TRBD1; CDR3 protein: CAISPGQGYSPLHF
V gene: TRBV30; J gene: TRBJ1-6; D gene: TRBD1; CDR3 protein: CAWSTGDSRNSPLHF
V gene: TRBV5-1; J gene: TRBJ2-1; D gene: TRBD2; CDR3 protein: CASSMDGRGGYNEQFF
V gene: TRBV7-9; J gene: TRBJ1-1; D gene: -; CDR3 protein: CASSLGSMGNTEAFF
V gene: TRBV7-9; J gene: TRBJ1-1; D gene: -; CDR3 protein: CASSSTGLDTEAFF
V gene: TRBV5-1; J gene: TRBJ2-7; D gene: -; CDR3 protein: CASSLVEPGVGEQYF
V gene: TRBV16; J gene: TRBJ1-1; D gene: -; CDR3 protein: CASSSTEKNTEAFF
V gene: TRBV29-1; J gene: TRBJ2-3; D gene: TRBD2; CDR3 protein: CSVANAASGSTDTQYF
V gene: TRBV7-9; J gene: TRBJ2-3; D gene: TRBD2; CDR3 protein: CASSQGLAADTQYF
V gene: TRBV20-1; J gene: TRBJ1-1; D gene: -; CDR3 protein: CSVAQGREAFF
V gene: TRBV11-2; J gene: TRBJ1-1; D gene: -; CDR3 protein: CASSLREATEAFF
V gene: TRBV19; J gene: TRBJ2-3; D gene: TRBD2; CDR3 protein: CATLPSGGEDTQYF
V gene: TRBV27; J gene: TRBJ1-5; D gene: -; CDR3 protein: CASRFTGGQSNQPQHF
V gene: TRBV6-1; J gene: TRBJ2-2; D gene: TRBD1; CDR3 protein: CASRGQGWNTGELFF
V gene: TRBV7-2; J gene: TRBJ2-7; D gene: TRBD1; CDR3 protein: CASSLGDRGYEQYF
V gene: TRBV5-4; J gene: TRBJ2-3; D gene: TRBD1; CDR3 protein: CASSLVNRGQGDTQYF
V gene: TRBV2; J gene: TRBJ2-7; D gene: TRBD1; CDR3 protein: CASSGTGGTYEQYF
V gene: TRBV6-5; J gene: TRBJ2-1; D gene: TRBD1; CDR3 protein: CASRNRDRPYNEQFF
V gene: TRBV27; J gene: TRBJ2-2; D gene: TRBD1; CDR3 protein: CASSLQGELGELFF
V gene: TRBV5-1; J gene: TRBJ2-5; D gene: TRBD2; CDR3 protein: CASSLGLAGARETQYF
V gene: TRBV6-4; J gene: TRBJ1-1; D gene: -; CDR3 protein: CASRPGIANTEAFF
V gene: TRBV10-3; J gene: TRBJ2-5; D gene: TRBD2; CDR3 protein: CAISDLPLSSGGPPNF
V gene: TRBV30; J gene: TRBJ1-4; D gene: -; CDR3 protein: CAWSVLALEKLFF